The next 10 T cell receptor beta chains were all read from a single sample in a study of cytomegalovirus exposure and HLA in healthy donors. This table comes from immunoSEQ multiplex PCR, and its TCRdb copy is limited to in-frame clones, with some not included. The table lists fewer than 400,000 clones, 86% of them singletons, with around 0.84% in the top ten. Material for sequencing was PBMCs. The receptors were sampled from a woman aged 18-29 years in good health and CMV-seronegative.

The gene calls are TRBV5-4 and TRBJ2-3; a weak D match, TRBD2 (5 bases). The germline gives CDR1 SGHNT, CDR2 YYREEE (reference sequence). The V and J ends lost 0 bases and 6 bases respectively, with 8 bases between them. The CDR3 length is 13 residues. The CDR3 bases are TGTGCCAGCAGCTTGGGAGGGCTGGATACGCAGTATTTT. It translates to CASSLGGLDTQYF.

The V and J genes are TRBV4-2 and TRBJ2-5; 7 nucleotides align to TRBD1. The germline V gene has CDR1 LGHNA and CDR2 YNFKEQ. The CDR3 loop spans 14 amino acids. V was clipped by 4 bases and J by 5 bases; unmatched bases: 7. CDR3 nucleotides: TGTGCCAGCAGCCCCGAAGGGGGCATGGAGACCCAGTACTTC. It encodes CASSPEGGMETQYF.

The chain couples TRBV7-9 to TRBJ2-2, with D maybe TRBD2 (7 bases). Deletions cut 3 bases from V and 5 bases from J, with 13 bases between. The CDR3 runs 15 residues. In germline, CDR1 is SEHNR, CDR2 FQNEAQ (reference sequence). The CDR3 region has the DNA TGTGCCAGCAGCTTTTCGGGGGGCTGGACCGGGGAGCTGTTTTTT. Encoded protein: CASSFSGGWTGELFF.

This rearrangement joins TRBV7-2 to TRBJ2-3; D not resolved. The germline gives CDR1 SGHTA, CDR2 FQGNSA. Trimming shortened V by 6 bases and J by 8 bases, and 12 bases separated the two germline ends. The CDR3 covers 12 residues. The CDR3 nucleotides read TGTGCCAGCAGACCTAGGTTAGGTACGCAGTATTTT. Its protein product is CASRPRLGTQYF.

J is TRBJ1-1 and V is TRBV13; D is ambiguous. This CDR3 comprises 16 residues. Trimming pared 2 bases from V and 0 bases from J, leaving 13 bases between. Per germline, CDR1 PRHDT and CDR2 FYEKMQ (reference sequence). The CDR3 bases are TGTGCCAGCAGCTTATATGGCCCAGAGGTGAACACTGAAGCTTTCTTT. Encoded protein: CASSLYGPEVNTEAFF.

The chain is built from TRBV5-1 and TRBJ2-3, with 8 positions matching TRBD1. This CDR3 has 15 residues. The germline V gene has CDR1 SGHRS and CDR2 YFSETQ. Germline trimming cut 4 bases from V and 0 bases from J; bases unmatched to any gene: 4. The CDR3 spells CASSADRASTDTQYF. The DNA for the CDR3 is TGCGCCAGCAGCGCGGACAGGGCTAGCACAGATACGCAGTATTTT.

The chain uses TRBV6-1 and TRBJ2-7; 8 bases align to TRBD1. Germline assignment: CDR1 MNHNS and CDR2 SASEGT. The CDR3 contains 12 residues. The V segment lost 5 bases and the J segment 7 bases; nucleotides outside the gene matches: 4. The CDR3, as DNA: TGTGCCAGCAGTAAAGACAGGGGAGAGCAGTACTTC. Amino acid sequence: CASSKDRGEQYF.

The rearrangement uses TRBV7-2 and TRBJ1-3; 12 nucleotides align to TRBD1. The CDR3 has 13 residues. The germline V gene encodes CDR1 SGHTA and CDR2 FQGNSA. The trim removed 5 bases at V and 15 bases at J, leaving 8 bases unmatched. CDR3 sequence (DNA): TGTGCCAGCAGCCCTTCCCGGGACAGGGGGCAATATTTT. It yields the protein CASSPSRDRGQYF.

This chain links TRBV13 with TRBJ1-2, with D perhaps TRBD1 (6 bases). This CDR3 has 14 residues. With 5 bases removed from V and 0 bases from J, the gap between germline ends came to 10 bases. CDR1 PRHDT and CDR2 FYEKMQ come from the germline V gene (reference sequence). Here the CDR3 DNA reads TGTGCCAGCAGCCCCCAGGGGCCTAACTATGGCTACACCTTC. Protein sequence: CASSPQGPNYGYTF.

Regarding this clone: One end of the junction varies from germline; a read error may be responsible. The CDR3: CASSLTGEESQETQYF. CDR3 nucleotide sequence: TGTGCCAGCAGCCTAACAGGGGAAGAAAGCCAAGAGACCCAGTACTTC. The chain carries TRBV7-3 and TRBJ2-5; 7 nucleotides match TRBD1. Germline CDR1 SGHTA, CDR2 FQGTGA. The CDR3 spans 16 residues.